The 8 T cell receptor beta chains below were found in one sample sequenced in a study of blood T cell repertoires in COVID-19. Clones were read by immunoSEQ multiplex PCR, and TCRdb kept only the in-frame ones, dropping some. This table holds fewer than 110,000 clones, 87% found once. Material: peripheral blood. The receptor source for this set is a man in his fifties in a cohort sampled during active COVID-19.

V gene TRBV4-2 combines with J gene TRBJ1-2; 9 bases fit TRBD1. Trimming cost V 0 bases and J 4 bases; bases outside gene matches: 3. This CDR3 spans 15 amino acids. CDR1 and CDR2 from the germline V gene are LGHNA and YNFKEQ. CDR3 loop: CASSQDGQGIYGYTF. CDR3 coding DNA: TGTGCCAGCAGCCAAGACGGACAGGGGATCTATGGCTACACCTTC.

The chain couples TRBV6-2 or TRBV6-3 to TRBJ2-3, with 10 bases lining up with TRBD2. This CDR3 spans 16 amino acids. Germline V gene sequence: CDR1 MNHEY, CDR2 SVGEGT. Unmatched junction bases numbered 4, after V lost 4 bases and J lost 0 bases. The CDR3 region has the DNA TGTGCCAGCAGTTTCCCACTAGCGGGGAGCACAGATACGCAGTATTTT. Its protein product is CASSFPLAGSTDTQYF.

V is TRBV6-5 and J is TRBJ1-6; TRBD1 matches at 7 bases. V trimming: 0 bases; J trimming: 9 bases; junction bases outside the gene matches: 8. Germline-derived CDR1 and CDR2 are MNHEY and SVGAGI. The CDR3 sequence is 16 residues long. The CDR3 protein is CASSYSGQGVGSPLHF. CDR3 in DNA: TGTGCCAGCAGTTACTCGGGGCAGGGGGTAGGTTCACCCCTCCACTTT.

CDR3 sequence (DNA): TGTGCCAGTAGTAGGGTAGCGGGGGGGCCCCAGGTCGGGGAGCTGTTTTTT. Its translation is CASSRVAGGPQVGELFF. V usage is TRBV19 and J usage is TRBJ2-2, with TRBD2 matching 11 bases. Germline assignment: CDR1 LNHDA and CDR2 SQIVND (reference sequence). The V gene end was trimmed by 4 bases and the J gene end by 7 bases; junction bases not matched to a gene: 11. The CDR3 has 17 amino acids.

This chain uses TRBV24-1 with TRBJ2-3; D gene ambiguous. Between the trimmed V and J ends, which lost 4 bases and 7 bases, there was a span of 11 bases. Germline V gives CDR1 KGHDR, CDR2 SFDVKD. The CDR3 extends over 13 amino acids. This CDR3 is CATSDQVDYTQYF. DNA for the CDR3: TGTGCCACCAGTGACCAAGTCGACTATACGCAGTATTTT.

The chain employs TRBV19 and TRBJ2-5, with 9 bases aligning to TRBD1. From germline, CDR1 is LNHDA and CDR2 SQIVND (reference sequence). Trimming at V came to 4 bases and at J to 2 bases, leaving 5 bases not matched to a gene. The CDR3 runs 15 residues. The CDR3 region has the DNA TGTGCCAGTAGTAAGGGGACAGGGACACAAGAGACCCAGTACTTC. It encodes CASSKGTGTQETQYF.

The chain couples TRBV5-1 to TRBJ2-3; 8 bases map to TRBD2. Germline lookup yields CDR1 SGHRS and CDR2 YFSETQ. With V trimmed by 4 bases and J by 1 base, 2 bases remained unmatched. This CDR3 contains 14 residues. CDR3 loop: CASSNSGGTDTQYF. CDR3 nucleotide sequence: TGCGCCAGCAGCAATAGCGGGGGCACAGATACGCAGTATTTT.

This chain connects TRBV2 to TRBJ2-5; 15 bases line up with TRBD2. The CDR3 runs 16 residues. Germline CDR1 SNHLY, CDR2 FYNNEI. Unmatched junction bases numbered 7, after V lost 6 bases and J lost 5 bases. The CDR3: CASRVGTSGGRETQYF. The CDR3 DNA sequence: TGTGCCAGCAGAGTAGGGACTAGCGGGGGGAGGGAGACCCAGTACTTC.